This TCR beta chain was recorded in a study of T-cell memory formation after mild COVID-19 listed by TCRdb under 2021. Turning to the overall study: Most TCR sequence clusters were specific to one of the two donors. T-cell clones expanding and contracting after mild COVID-19 in two donors were tracked by longitudinal TCRalpha and TCRbeta repertoire sequencing. The cohort comprised two young, previously healthy adult volunteers, one female and one male.

The instrument given in TCRdb is Illumina NovaSeq 6000. TCRalpha and TCRbeta cDNA libraries were built by 5'RACE with constant-segment primers, adding sample barcodes and unique molecular identifiers. RNA was extracted from every sample with Trizol reagent. Amplification of the libraries took two PCR steps, and the second step added a second sample barcode plus Illumina TruSeq adapters. The libraries were sequenced on an Illumina NovaSeq using 2 x 150 bp paired-end reads. As for how the authors treated the data: The reads were demultiplexed and collapsed into UMI-guided consensus sequences using migec v1.2.7. Using mixcr v2.1.11, UMI consensuses were aligned to TRA and TRB V and J templates and then assembled into clonotypes. A clonotype was counted as expanded or contracted only if both edgeR and NoisET called the change significant, with noise models trained on biological replicates. For edgeR calls, the cutoffs were a false discovery rate-adjusted p below 0.01 and a log2 fold-change threshold of 1. As an exploratory analysis of dynamics, max-normalized trajectories of the 1000 most abundant clonotypes were examined by PCA with hierarchical clustering. Separately sequenced CD4+ and CD8+ repertoires were used to assign the CD4 or CD8 phenotype of responding clones. Using fastp trimming at Q25 and MiXCR clonotype assembly, TCRdb reanalyzed the public sequencing data and kept in-frame beta chains. Records with the same CDR3 protein are collapsed into one entry carrying the most frequent genes and DNA. The V and J calls, along with clone size, are taken from TCRdb and not from the paper's own processing. For this sample the table gives about 340,000 distinct CDR3 sequences, of which 20% to 25% were detected only once. 21% of the sample belongs to the ten largest clones.

General findings and caveats noted by the study authors: Balanced CD4/CD8 phenotypes were observed for clones contracting from day 15 to 85, whereas a bias towards CD4+ was observed for a second wave of clones expanding from day 15 to 37. Contracting CD4+ clones appeared mostly in the CM and EM memory subsets, whereas CD8+ clones were enriched in EMRA. The second-wave clones that peaked on day 37 were not confirmed to be SARS-CoV-2 specific. Some responding clones were detected in pre-infection memory, suggesting pre-existing cross-reactive memory T cells joined the SARS-CoV-2 response. The study included only a couple of mild cases, and larger cohorts that include severe cases with pre-infection samples were judged to be necessary.

Note on this clonotype: Its antigen remains unidentified. No qualities accompany the bases; no much larger clone lies one base away.

PBMCs were isolated by Ficoll-Paque density gradient centrifugation. Sequenced sample: PBMCs or a T cell subset sorted from them (not recorded which). The TCR comes from a young man who had mild COVID-19 (a few samples of this study predate the infection). The sample titles of this study are shuffled in the database, so cell type and time point are left out; the donor was told from shared clones.

The CDR3 loop reads CATSRDRGLDYGYTF. The nucleotides read TGTGCCACCAGCAGAGATCGGGGGCTCGACTATGGCTACACCTTC. The rearrangement joined TRBV15 to TRBJ1-2; tentative D gene TRBD1, with 6 bases matching. CDR3 length: 15 amino acids, cysteine to phenylalanine. Kept here is only the CDR3 DNA, which spans 45 bases and is read in frame from base 1. For CDR1 and CDR2, the germline V gene (reference sequence) lists LNHNV and YYDKDF. Deletion took 0 bases off V and 3 bases off J, with a span of 11 bases between the germline ends.